Described below is a single T cell receptor beta chain sequence and its context. Its antigen remains unidentified. The sample comes from a study of cytomegalovirus exposure and HLA in healthy donors. Study-wide results and limits: The study designated fewer than 200 TCR beta chains cytomegalovirus-associated. In vitro data verified a few CMV-associated chains as specific for CMV antigens. Later, an analysis found that TCR clusters from the first cohort tended to co-occur in the roughly 120 validation repertoires.

The method was immunoSEQ multiplex PCR; TCRdb's version includes in-frame clones alone and lacks a portion of them. The table lists 300,000 or so clones, approximately 91% of them singletons, with about 0.96% in the top ten. The donors were part of the validation cohort, which consisted of some 120 subjects and was separate from the first cohort of under 850 subjects. The origin of this receptor is a young man in good health and CMV-seronegative. The source material was PBMCs.

The CDR3 loop reads CASILGFGGSTGELFF. DNA of the CDR3: TGTGCCAGCATCCTTGGGTTCGGCGGGTCCACCGGGGAGCTGTTTTTT. This rearrangement joins TRBV5-6 to TRBJ2-2; a weak D match, TRBD2 (5 bases). Trimming left V 6 bases short and J 4 bases short, with 19 bases between. Germline V CDR1 and CDR2: SGHDT, YYEEEE. CDR3 length: 16 amino acids. Using reference TRBV5-6 and TRBJ2-2 for the parts outside the CDR3, the full variable domain is DAGVTQSPTHLIKTRGQQVTLRCSPKSGHDTVSWYQQALGQGPQFIFQYYEEEERQRGNFPDRFSGHQFPNYSSELNVNALLLGDSALYLCASILGFGGSTGELFFGEGSRLTVL.